The 10 T cell receptor beta chains below come from one sample, sequenced in a study of blood T cells in healthy people across ages. A second PCR, run for about 6 to 12 cycles, used a sample-barcoded 5' primer plus a J-beta primer mix. TCRdb passed the 5' RACE reads through MiXCR, listing each CDR3 protein once. The table shows about 580,000 distinct CDR3 sequences, with roughly 48% occurring only once. Specimen: blood. The receptors derive from a man older than 75 in good health.

CDR3 in amino acids: CASSLGAGTGGSPLHF. In nucleotides, the CDR3 is TGCGCCAGCAGCTTGGGGGCCGGGACAGGGGGCTCACCCCTCCACTTT. The chain links TRBV5-1 to TRBJ1-6; 12 nucleotides align to TRBD1. The CDR3 loop spans 16 amino acids. Germline CDR1 and CDR2: SGHRS and YFSETQ. V shed 0 bases and J 10 bases; nucleotides not matched to a gene: 5.

This clonotype showed up just a few times. The chain recombines TRBV5-1 with TRBJ2-1, with D possibly matching TRBD2 (6 bases). The V end lost 6 bases, the J end lost 4 bases, and 8 bases lay between the germline ends. This CDR3 contains 12 residues. Germline V gives CDR1 SGHRS, CDR2 YFSETQ. CDR3 DNA sequence: TGCGCCAGCACCGGGGGTTACAATGAGCAGTTCTTC. It codes for CASTGGYNEQFF.

In DNA, the CDR3 is TGCAGTGCTAGGAACTTAGCGGGGACTCGAAACTACAATGAGCAGTTCTTC. Translating gives CSARNLAGTRNYNEQFF. The rearrangement joins TRBV20-1 to TRBJ2-1; 8 bases agree with TRBD2. V dropped 3 bases and J dropped 3; count of bases not matched to a gene: 13. The CDR3 sequence is 17 residues long. Germline V lookup: CDR1 DFQATT, CDR2 SNEGSKA (reference sequence).

The chain combines TRBV7-9 with TRBJ1-1; the D is unclear. Trimming stripped 6 bases from V and 3 bases from J, with 20 bases between. Germline lookup yields CDR1 SEHNR and CDR2 FQNEAQ (reference sequence). The CDR3 runs 16 residues. The CDR3 region has the DNA TGTGCCAGCAGACTAAGAAGGGTGTCTACCGACACTGAAGCTTTCTTT. It codes for CASRLRRVSTDTEAFF.

This clonotype was counted only a few times. The CDR3 bases are TGTGCCAGCAGCTTAAGGCTAGCGGGAGTTAACGAGCAGTACTTC. Translating gives CASSLRLAGVNEQYF. The chain employs TRBV7-3 and TRBJ2-7; 10 nucleotides agree with TRBD2. The CDR3 spans 15 residues. The J segment lost 5 bases and the V segment lost 1 base, leaving 5 bases of the junction unmatched. Germline CDR1 and CDR2: SGHTA and FQGTGA.

The V and J genes are TRBV28 and TRBJ1-5; TRBD1 might be the D (5 bases). The CDR3 is made up of 15 amino acids. V dropped 5 bases and J dropped 6 bases, with 17 bases sitting between them. From germline, CDR1 is MDHEN and CDR2 SYDVKM. The CDR3 is CASSRAGWKGQPQHF. As DNA, the CDR3 is TGTGCCAGCAGTCGGGCAGGGTGGAAGGGTCAGCCCCAGCATTTT.

The chain links TRBV4-3 to TRBJ2-3; 7 bases match TRBD2. The CDR3 totals 17 residues. Germline V gene lookup returns CDR1 LGHNA and CDR2 YSLEER. J was trimmed by 6 bases and V by 2 bases; bases with no gene match: 14. CDR3: CASSQSGRSGVTDTQYF. The CDR3 DNA follows: TGCGCCAGCAGCCAATCGGGGAGGAGCGGGGTTACGGATACGCAGTATTTT.

This clonotype was picked up a small number of times. The V gene is TRBV4-1, the J gene TRBJ2-7, with TRBD1 matching over 8 bases. Germline loops: CDR1 MGHRA, CDR2 YSYEKL. Trimming cost V 2 bases and J 9 bases; bases outside gene matches: 6. The CDR3 length is 13 residues. The chain's CDR3 is CASSQTGGGGQYF. The CDR3 nucleotides read TGCGCCAGCAGCCAAACAGGGGGAGGTGGGCAGTACTTC.

There are a few counts of this clonotype. The chain uses TRBV20-1 and TRBJ2-3; 9 nucleotides align to TRBD2. Germline V gene lookup returns CDR1 DFQATT and CDR2 SNEGSKA (reference sequence). The CDR3 covers 16 residues. Unmatched junction bases numbered 11, after V lost 6 bases and J lost 1 base. The CDR3 nucleotides are TGCAGTGCCGTGGACCAGACTAGCGGACGCACAGATACGCAGTATTTT. Its protein is CSAVDQTSGRTDTQYF.

This chain connects TRBV29-1 to TRBJ1-1; possible D gene TRBD1, 6 bases. The germline V gene encodes CDR1 SQVTM and CDR2 ANQGSEA. This CDR3 region has 14 residues. Trimming shortened V by 6 bases and J by 0 bases, and 14 bases separated the two germline ends. The CDR3 DNA reads as TGCAGCGTGGCAGCCGACAGGATGAACACTGAAGCTTTCTTT. Protein sequence: CSVAADRMNTEAFF.